This T cell receptor beta chain derives from a study of blood T cell repertoires in COVID-19. Study in general: COVID-19 samples from acute and convalescent phases originated in the United States, Italy and Spain.

This table comes from immunoSEQ multiplex PCR, and its TCRdb copy is limited to in-frame clones, with some not included. Here the sample spans some 240,000 clones, about 87% being singletons. This CDR3 has 14 residues. V shed 2 bases and J 15 bases; nucleotides not matched to a gene: 10. Germline V gene sequence: CDR1 SGHTA, CDR2 FQGNSA. This clone was recorded only once. This chain uses TRBV7-2 with TRBJ2-1; 10 bases map to TRBD1. The source of this sequence is a middle-aged woman who had been exposed to COVID-19. The sequenced sample consisted of PBMCs or T cells enriched from blood (not recorded which). CDR3 region: CASSLHYSGTGAFF. The CDR3 region has the DNA TGTGCCAGCAGCTTACACTATTCCGGGACAGGGGCGTTCTTC.